The rows below give T cell receptor beta chains drawn from one sample of a study of cytomegalovirus exposure and HLA in healthy donors. Some clones are missing from TCRdb's copy, which holds only in-frame ones; the method was immunoSEQ multiplex PCR. The sample has around 130,000 clones, 78% seen once. The source material was PBMCs. These receptors were obtained from a woman aged 18-29 years in good health and CMV-seronegative. Each CDR3 is given without its conserved first and last residue.

V: TRBV11-2; J: TRBJ2-1; CDR3: ASSLGRSAGSADEQF
V: TRBV5-1; J: TRBJ1-1; CDR3: ASSLVRGTANTEAF
V: TRBV30; J: TRBJ1-1; CDR3: AWSVSWDNRRAF
V: TRBV6-5; J: TRBJ1-2; CDR3: ASRYQGTYGYT
V: TRBV5-1; J: TRBJ1-3; CDR3: ASSLQGGFSGNTIY
V: TRBV19; J: TRBJ1-1; CDR3: ASSNWTMNTEAF
V: TRBV7-8; J: TRBJ1-5; CDR3: ASSFEVPGEPQH
V: TRBV19; J: TRBJ2-7; CDR3: ASTPILGGIHEQY
V: TRBV29-1; J: TRBJ1-1; CDR3: SGNQGVTEAF
V: TRBV6-4; J: TRBJ2-1; CDR3: ARFRTSSYNEQF
V: TRBV2; J: TRBJ2-7; CDR3: ASRLSGRGEQY
V: TRBV4-1; J: TRBJ2-1; CDR3: ASSQEMIRNEQF
V: TRBV7-8; J: TRBJ1-1; CDR3: ASSLTGANTEAF
V: TRBV6-6; J: TRBJ2-1; CDR3: ASSLERESNEQF
V: TRBV5-5; J: TRBJ2-1; CDR3: ASSFPGGRLDEQF
V: TRBV9; J: TRBJ2-3; CDR3: ASSGWTSGGTDTQY
V: TRBV2; J: TRBJ2-3; CDR3: ASSFLAGGTQY
V: TRBV29-1; J: TRBJ2-1; CDR3: SVIAGVRAHNEQF
V: TRBV5-4; J: TRBJ2-7; CDR3: ASSLYSSYEQY
V: TRBV5-1; J: TRBJ2-5; CDR3: ASSLRNSQETQY
V: TRBV6-6; J: TRBJ2-5; CDR3: ASSYGLAREETQY
V: TRBV29-1; J: TRBJ1-1; CDR3: SAHSRVMNTEAF
V: TRBV4-2; J: TRBJ1-1; CDR3: ASRLDRNTEAF
V: TRBV27; J: TRBJ2-7; CDR3: ASSLIGDEQY
V: TRBV25-1; J: TRBJ2-1; CDR3: ASSERGDEQF
V: TRBV18; J: TRBJ1-2; CDR3: ASSSTSSRDGYT
V: TRBV27; J: TRBJ1-4; CDR3: ASSLRQGEWGTNEKLF
V: TRBV10-3; J: TRBJ1-5; CDR3: ATHRDINQPQH
V: TRBV19; J: TRBJ2-6; CDR3: ASSPGTGESSGANVLT
V: TRBV25-1; J: TRBJ1-2; CDR3: ASSEYGYGYT
V: TRBV7-8; J: TRBJ2-3; CDR3: ASSFSQNTDTQY